The clone carrying this T cell receptor beta chain showed up just a few times. The target antigen is unknown. MiXCR, run by TCRdb on the reads, gives a single entry per CDR3 protein. The repertoire holds 650,000 to 900,000 distinct CDR3 sequences, with 30% to 35% as singletons. The data were obtained in a study of T cell repertoires in cytomegalovirus infection. Overall study: It was recently identified HLA-C-restricted and well-studied HLA-B-restricted CMV epitopes that the study used. CMV infection plus the matching HLA type was flagged by public TCR beta signatures.

This CDR3 comprises 16 residues. The J segment lost 1 base and the V segment lost 3 bases, leaving 4 bases of the junction unmatched. CDR1 MGHRA and CDR2 YSYEKL come from the germline V gene. The study's findings and limits: Pooled public TCR beta family frequency picked out CMV carriers with the relevant HLA. In two of eight donors, the top clonotype was HLA-C-restricted CMV-specific.

Sequences were derived from cultured CD8+ T cells from PBMCs, sampled from culture after CMV antigen stimulation. The chain uses TRBV4-1 and TRBJ1-1; 11 nucleotides match TRBD1. This sequence originates from a human donor in good health (CMV status not recorded). Some clones in this sample may be carry-over from other donors' samples. The CDR3 loop reads CASSHPGQGGNTEAFF. As DNA, the CDR3 is TGCGCCAGCAGCCACCCGGGACAGGGGGGGAACACTGAAGCTTTCTTT.